Described below is a single TCR beta chain sequence and its context. Losses at the gene ends were 4 bases for V and 7 bases for J; bases not matched to a gene: 14. CDR3 length: 16 residues. TCRdb called the RT-PCR reads again in MiXCR, with one record for every CDR3 protein. The sample carries more than 850,000 distinct CDR3 sequences, roughly 18% recorded once. This entry is derived from a study of patients and donors after allogeneic stem cell transplantation. Source material: blood, either unsorted or a sorted T cell fraction (not recorded which). This clonotype originated in a human donor who was either an allogeneic HSCT recipient or a stem cell or donor lymphocyte infusion donor (not recorded which). It is not recorded whose cells these are; they may come from a transplant donor. The chain joins TRBV12-3 or TRBV12-4 to TRBJ2-5; TRBD2 matches at 8 bases. As DNA, the CDR3 is TGTGCCAGCAGTTGGCCGCAGCGGGGGAGTTTCGGGACCCAGTACTTC. It yields the protein CASSWPQRGSFGTQYF.